The 8 T cell receptor beta chains in this list originate from one sample, sequenced in a study of technical replicates of blood from several donors. Only in-frame clones appear in the TCRdb table, and some are missing; sequencing was by immunoSEQ multiplex PCR. The table lists tens of thousands of clones, around 85% of them singletons, with 4.8% in the top ten. Sequences were obtained from PBMCs. These receptor sequences come from a human donor in good health. Some clones in this sample may be carry-over from other donors' samples.

The J gene is TRBJ1-1, the V gene TRBV6-6; D is perhaps TRBD1 (5 bases). Trimming removed 4 bases at V and 10 bases at J, with 10 bases between. This CDR3 contains 11 residues. Per germline, CDR1 MNHNY and CDR2 SVGAGI (reference sequence). The CDR3, as DNA: TGTGCCAGCAGTTCTCAGGGACTAGCTTTCTTT. Its protein is CASSSQGLAFF.

The V gene is TRBV2, the J gene TRBJ1-3; no definite D call. The CDR3 is 14 amino acids. The V and J ends lost 10 bases and 2 bases respectively, with 15 bases between them. Germline V CDR1 and CDR2: SNHLY, FYNNEI. CDR3 protein: CATENPGAGNTIYF. In DNA, the CDR3 is TGTGCCACCGAGAATCCCGGGGCTGGAAACACCATATATTTT.

Comment on this clone: Here the CDR3 omits its conserved ending phenylalanine or tryptophan, so a read error is the likely source. This rearrangement joins TRBV6-6 to TRBJ1-4; TRBD1 matches at 9 bases. The CDR3 spans 16 residues. V shed 2 bases and J 3 bases; nucleotides not matched to a gene: 4. Germline-derived CDR1 and CDR2 are MNHNY and SVGAGI (reference sequence). CDR3 DNA sequence: TGTGCCAGCAGTTACAGGACAGGGGCGGCTAATGAAAAACTGTTTCTT. As protein: CASSYRTGAANEKLFL.

The V gene is TRBV2, the J gene TRBJ2-2; 10 bases match TRBD2. V shed 6 bases, J shed 6 bases, and the junction held 10 bases outside the gene matches. Germline CDR1 SNHLY, CDR2 FYNNEI. The CDR3 runs 16 residues. The CDR3 region has the DNA TGTGCCAGCAGCCGCACTAGCGGGGAGGCCCCCGGGGAGCTGTTTTTT. Residues: CASSRTSGEAPGELFF.

The chain links TRBV6-1 to TRBJ2-5, with 10 nucleotides matching TRBD2. Looked up from germline, CDR1 is MNHNS and CDR2 is SASEGT. The V gene end was trimmed by 2 bases and the J gene end by 2 bases; junction bases not matched to a gene: 2. This CDR3 spans 15 amino acids. The CDR3 here is CASSESSGGQETQYF. The CDR3, as DNA: TGTGCCAGCAGTGAATCTAGCGGGGGACAAGAGACCCAGTACTTC.

This chain joins TRBV6-5 and TRBJ1-6, with D perhaps matching TRBD1 (6 bases). CDR3 length: 15 residues. Trimming removed 5 bases at V and 5 bases at J, with 13 bases between. Germline CDR1 is MNHEY and CDR2 is SVGAGI. CDR3 sequence: CASSPLQGNNSPLHF. CDR3 nucleotide sequence: TGTGCCAGCAGTCCCCTCCAGGGGAATAATTCACCCCTCCACTTT.

The chain has TRBV5-1 and TRBJ2-2; D perhaps matches TRBD2 (5 bases). The CDR3 length is 17 residues. Germline CDR1 reads SGHRS; CDR2 reads YFSETQ. V shed 4 bases and J shed 1 base, with 17 bases lying between them. Here the CDR3 DNA reads TGCGCCAGCAGCCTGACAATGACTGGAGGGAACACCGGGGAGCTGTTTTTT. Protein product: CASSLTMTGGNTGELFF.

The V gene is TRBV5-1, the J gene TRBJ2-1; D gene uncertain. CDR3 size: 15 residues. Germline assignment: CDR1 SGHRS and CDR2 YFSETQ. The V gene lost 0 bases and the J gene lost 2 bases, with 9 bases spanning the gap. The CDR3 reads CASSLEATPYNEQFF. The CDR3 coding sequence is TGCGCCAGCAGCTTGGAGGCGACACCCTACAATGAGCAGTTCTTC. Filled out from reference TRBV5-1 and TRBJ2-1, the complete variable domain reads KAGVTQTPRYLIKTRGQQVTLSCSPISGHRSVSWYQQTPGQGLQFLFEYFSETQRNKGNFPGRFSGRQFSNSRSEMNVSTLELGDSALYLCASSLEATPYNEQFFGPGTRLTVL.